This T cell receptor (beta chain) was identified during a study of response to subunit inactivated influenza vaccine. This clonotype occurred a few times. Its antigen is unknown. TCRdb itself ran the RT-PCR reads through MiXCR, one entry per CDR3 protein. The sample includes 500,000 to 550,000 distinct CDR3 sequences, approximately 7.1% of them seen just once. Findings and caveats of the study: The authors suggested that few new T cells are recruited per seasonal influenza vaccination.

Germline assignment: CDR1 SGHDT and CDR2 YYEEEE. V dropped 3 bases and J dropped 14; count of bases not matched to a gene: 5. This CDR3 is built from 11 residues. Sequencing used PBMCs from blood, obtained around 2 years after vaccination. The chain is built from TRBV5-6 and TRBJ2-4; 7 bases align to TRBD1. This TCR came from a man between 50 and 75 years old who received an inactivated influenza vaccine. CDR3 loop: CASSYDRVKYF. Here the CDR3 DNA reads TGTGCCAGCAGCTATGACAGGGTAAAGTACTTC.